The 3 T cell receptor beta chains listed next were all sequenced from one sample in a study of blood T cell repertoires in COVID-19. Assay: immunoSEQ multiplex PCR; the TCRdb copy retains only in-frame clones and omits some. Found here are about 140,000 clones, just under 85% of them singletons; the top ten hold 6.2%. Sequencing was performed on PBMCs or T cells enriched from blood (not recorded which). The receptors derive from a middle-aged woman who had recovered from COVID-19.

The DNA of the CDR3 is TGTGCCAGCTCACCCGGGACTGACAATTCACCCCTCCACTTT. This codes for CASSPGTDNSPLHF. J is TRBJ1-6 and V is TRBV18; D is perhaps TRBD1 (5 bases). Trimming cost V 3 bases and J 7 bases, with 10 bases left between them. The CDR3 consists of 14 residues. Germline V gene lookup returns CDR1 KGHSH and CDR2 LQKENI.

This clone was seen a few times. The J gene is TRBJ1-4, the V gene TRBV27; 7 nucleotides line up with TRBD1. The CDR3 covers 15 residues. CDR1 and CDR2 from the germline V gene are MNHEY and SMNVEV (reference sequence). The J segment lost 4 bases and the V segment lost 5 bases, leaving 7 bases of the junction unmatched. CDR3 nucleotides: TGTGCCAGCAGTAGCCCCGGGACAGATAATGAAAAACTGTTTTTT. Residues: CASSSPGTDNEKLFF.

CDR3 nucleotide sequence: TGTGCCAGCAGCCCCGGGACAGGGGGTCCCTACGAGCAGTACTTC. Translation: CASSPGTGGPYEQYF. V is TRBV5-5 and J is TRBJ2-7, with 11 bases fitting TRBD1. The CDR3 is 15 residues long. The V gene end was trimmed by 4 bases and the J gene end by 2 bases; junction bases not matched to a gene: 5. CDR1 is SGHKS, CDR2 YYEKEE, per germline (reference sequence).